Listed below are T cell receptor beta chains from one sample, sequenced in a study of CD8+ T cells in alopecia areata. Clones were sequenced by immunoSEQ multiplex PCR, and TCRdb holds only the in-frame ones, with some missing. Of 150,000 to 200,000 clones detected, more than 55% appear once; the ten largest clones hold roughly 1.3%. The specimen was CD4+ T cells sorted from blood, collected at approximately week 50, from a patient treated with tofacitinib. The origin of the receptors is a human donor with alopecia areata. The CDR3 runs from the conserved cysteine through the conserved F or W. D genes are given only for firm matches. Clone size, where shown, is once, few, many, or a class for clones that have expanded.

V gene: TRBV2; D gene: NA; J gene: TRBJ1-4; clone size: NA; CDR3 DNA: TGTGCCAGCAACCCGACGGGGGCTGGAGAAAAACTGTTTTTT; CDR3 protein: CASNPTGAGEKLFF
V gene: TRBV14; D gene: NA; J gene: TRBJ2-3; clone size: few; CDR3 DNA: TGTGCCAGCAGCCAAGGCTTAATCACAGATACGCAGTATTTT; CDR3 protein: CASSQGLITDTQYF
V gene: TRBV18; D gene: NA; J gene: TRBJ1-5; clone size: once; CDR3 DNA: TGTGCCAGCTCACCCAGCAATCAGCCCCAGCATTTT; CDR3 protein: CASSPSNQPQHF
V gene: TRBV27; D gene: TRBD1; J gene: TRBJ1-1; clone size: few; CDR3 DNA: TGTGCCAGCAGTCGTCGGGACAGGGGGCGTGAAGCTTTCTTT; CDR3 protein: CASSRRDRGREAFF
V gene: TRBV29-1; D gene: TRBD1; J gene: TRBJ1-2; clone size: NA; CDR3 DNA: TGCAGCGACGACGGGACAGGGGTTAACTATGGCTACACCTTC; CDR3 protein: CSDDGTGVNYGYTF
V gene: TRBV6-1; D gene: NA; J gene: TRBJ2-4; clone size: NA; CDR3 DNA: TGTGCCAGCGGAATGTCCCGGGGTGGCATTCAGTACTTC; CDR3 protein: CASGMSRGGIQYF
V gene: TRBV29-1; D gene: TRBD1; J gene: TRBJ2-2; clone size: NA; CDR3 DNA: TGCAGCGTGGGACAGGGGGCGGACACCGGGGAGCTGTTTTTT; CDR3 protein: CSVGQGADTGELFF
V gene: TRBV29-1; D gene: NA; J gene: TRBJ1-1; clone size: NA; CDR3 DNA: TGCAGCGTTGTAGGGATGGGTGAAGCTTTCTTT; CDR3 protein: CSVVGMGEAFF
V gene: TRBV4-2; D gene: TRBD1; J gene: TRBJ2-3; clone size: NA; CDR3 DNA: TGTGCCAGCAGCCCCGTGGAGACAGGGGGTACAGATACGCAGTATTTT; CDR3 protein: CASSPVETGGTDTQYF
V gene: TRBV29-1; D gene: NA; J gene: TRBJ2-3; clone size: NA; CDR3 DNA: TGCAGCGCAGGCCGGGACTTCTCCACAGATACGCAGTATTTT; CDR3 protein: CSAGRDFSTDTQYF
V gene: TRBV9; D gene: NA; J gene: TRBJ2-2; clone size: NA; CDR3 DNA: TGTGCCAGCAGCCCACCTAGCGCCGGGGGGCCCGTCACCGGGGAGCTGTTTTTT; CDR3 protein: CASSPPSAGGPVTGELFF
V gene: TRBV29-1; D gene: NA; J gene: TRBJ1-5; clone size: NA; CDR3 DNA: TGCAGCGTTGGGCTAGGCAATAGCAATCAGCCCCAGCATTTT; CDR3 protein: CSVGLGNSNQPQHF
V gene: TRBV30; D gene: NA; J gene: TRBJ1-3; clone size: NA; CDR3 DNA: TGTGCCTGGGACGCGGGGGGGGACACCATATATTTT; CDR3 protein: CAWDAGGDTIYF
V gene: TRBV30; D gene: TRBD1; J gene: TRBJ2-5; clone size: NA; CDR3 DNA: TGTGCCTGGAGTGCCGGGACAGACTTCCAAGAGACCCAGTACTTC; CDR3 protein: CAWSAGTDFQETQYF
V gene: TRBV4-3; D gene: NA; J gene: TRBJ2-1; clone size: few; CDR3 DNA: TGCGCCAGCAGCCAAGATAGGCAGGGGGGCAATGAGCAGTTCTTC; CDR3 protein: CASSQDRQGGNEQFF
V gene: TRBV4-3; D gene: NA; J gene: TRBJ2-3; clone size: NA; CDR3 DNA: TGCGCCAGCAGCCAAGATTTAGCACCTAGCACAGATACGCAGTATTTT; CDR3 protein: CASSQDLAPSTDTQYF
V gene: TRBV2; D gene: NA; J gene: TRBJ1-2; clone size: NA; CDR3 DNA: TGTGCCAGCAGTGCTACGGGACATGGCTACACCTTC; CDR3 protein: CASSATGHGYTF
V gene: TRBV30; D gene: NA; J gene: TRBJ1-5; clone size: few; CDR3 DNA: TGTGCCTGGAGTTTCAGGGAGCATCAGCCCCAGCATTTT; CDR3 protein: CAWSFREHQPQHF
V gene: TRBV29-1; D gene: TRBD1; J gene: TRBJ1-1; clone size: NA; CDR3 DNA: TGCAGCGTCAGCCTACTTGCACAGGGGAAAACTGAAGCTTTCTTT; CDR3 protein: CSVSLLAQGKTEAFF
V gene: TRBV5-6; D gene: NA; J gene: TRBJ2-2; clone size: NA; CDR3 DNA: TGTGCCAGCAGCTTTAGAACCGCGAGGGTCGGGGAGCTGTTTTTT; CDR3 protein: CASSFRTARVGELFF
V gene: TRBV7-2; D gene: TRBD2; J gene: TRBJ2-2; clone size: NA; CDR3 DNA: TGTGCCAGCAGCTGGAGTAGCGGGGGGGCCGCCGGGGAGCTGTTTTTT; CDR3 protein: CASSWSSGGAAGELFF
V gene: TRBV7-2; D gene: NA; J gene: TRBJ1-4; clone size: few; CDR3 DNA: TGTGCCAGCAGCCCCTACAATAGTGAAAAACTGTTTTTT; CDR3 protein: CASSPYNSEKLFF